Sequencing of this TCR beta chain was carried out in a study of early T cells in non-severe SARS-CoV-2 infection. Whole-study context: Whole-blood bulk RNA, unsorted, was sequenced, and chains were unpaired. Study observations and caveats: Missing private and CD4 specificities, VDJdb matching favored anti-spike CD8 responses.

Individual cDNA molecules received unique molecular identifiers. One entry per CDR3 protein results from TCRdb running MiXCR on the 5' RACE reads. Of about 60,000 distinct CDR3 sequences in the sample, 5.6% are singletons; the top ten hold roughly 7.1%. This clonotype occurred many times. Antigen unknown. Input material: whole blood. This receptor was obtained from an adult who was a healthcare worker with PCR-confirmed SARS-CoV-2 infection or an uninfected control (not recorded which).

The CDR3 here is CASSLTPTQSSYEQYF. The CDR3 DNA reads as TGTGCCAGCAGCTTGACCCCTACCCAAAGCTCCTACGAGCAGTACTTC. The chain couples TRBV5-5 to TRBJ2-7; D remains unclear. V shed 1 base and J shed 0 bases, with 14 bases lying between them. This CDR3 is built from 16 residues. CDR1 and CDR2 from the germline V gene are SGHKS and YYEKEE (reference sequence).